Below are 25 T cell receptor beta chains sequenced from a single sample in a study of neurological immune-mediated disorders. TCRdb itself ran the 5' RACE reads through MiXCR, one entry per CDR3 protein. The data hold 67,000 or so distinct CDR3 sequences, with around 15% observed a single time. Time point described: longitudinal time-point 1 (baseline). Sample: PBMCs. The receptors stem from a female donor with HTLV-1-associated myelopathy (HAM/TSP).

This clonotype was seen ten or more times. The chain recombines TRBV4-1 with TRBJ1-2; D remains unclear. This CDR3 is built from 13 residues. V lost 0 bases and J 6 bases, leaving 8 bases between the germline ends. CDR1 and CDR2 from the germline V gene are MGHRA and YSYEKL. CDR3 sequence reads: CASSQEGGNGYTF. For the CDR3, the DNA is TGCGCCAGCAGCCAAGAAGGAGGGAATGGCTACACCTTC.

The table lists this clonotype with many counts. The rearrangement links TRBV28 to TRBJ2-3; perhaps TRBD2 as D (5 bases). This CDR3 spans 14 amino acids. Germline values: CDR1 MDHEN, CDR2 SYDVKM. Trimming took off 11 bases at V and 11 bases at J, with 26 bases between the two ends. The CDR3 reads CAGATSGRTVQQYF. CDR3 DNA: TGTGCCGGTGCAACTAGTGGACGGACCGTCCAGCAGTATTTT.

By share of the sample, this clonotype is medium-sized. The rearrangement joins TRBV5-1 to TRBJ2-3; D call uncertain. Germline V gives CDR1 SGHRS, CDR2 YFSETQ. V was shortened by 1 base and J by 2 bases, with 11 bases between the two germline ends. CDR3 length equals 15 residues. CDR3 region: CASSLQAEATDTQYF. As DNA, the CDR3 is TGCGCCAGCAGCTTGCAGGCAGAGGCCACAGATACGCAGTATTTT.

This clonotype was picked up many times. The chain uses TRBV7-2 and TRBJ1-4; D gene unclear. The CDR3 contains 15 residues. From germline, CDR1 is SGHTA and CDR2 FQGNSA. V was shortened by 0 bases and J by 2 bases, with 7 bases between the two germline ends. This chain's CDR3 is CASSLAARTNEKLFF. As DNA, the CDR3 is TGTGCCAGCAGCTTAGCCGCTAGGACTAATGAAAAACTGTTTTTT.

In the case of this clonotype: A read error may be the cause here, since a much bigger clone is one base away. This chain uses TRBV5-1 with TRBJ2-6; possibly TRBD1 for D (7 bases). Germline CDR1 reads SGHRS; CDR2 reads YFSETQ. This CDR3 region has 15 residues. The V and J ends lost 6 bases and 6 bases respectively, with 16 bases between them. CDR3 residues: CASTRGDTVANVLTF. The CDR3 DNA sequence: TGCGCCAGCACCAGGGGGGATACTGTGGCCAACGTCCTGACTTTC.

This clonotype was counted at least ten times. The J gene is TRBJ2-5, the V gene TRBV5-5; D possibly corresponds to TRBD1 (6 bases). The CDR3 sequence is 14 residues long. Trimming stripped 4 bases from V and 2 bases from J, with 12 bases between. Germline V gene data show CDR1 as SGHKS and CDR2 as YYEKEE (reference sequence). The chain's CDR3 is CASSGWGHQETQYF. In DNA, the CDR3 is TGTGCCAGCAGCGGCTGGGGGCATCAAGAGACCCAGTACTTC.

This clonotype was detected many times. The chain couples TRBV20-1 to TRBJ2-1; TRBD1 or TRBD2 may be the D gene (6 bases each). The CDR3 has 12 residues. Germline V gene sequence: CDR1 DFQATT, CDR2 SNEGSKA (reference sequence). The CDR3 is CTIGGLSNEQFF. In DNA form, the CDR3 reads TGCACCATTGGGGGGCTCAGCAATGAGCAGTTCTTC.

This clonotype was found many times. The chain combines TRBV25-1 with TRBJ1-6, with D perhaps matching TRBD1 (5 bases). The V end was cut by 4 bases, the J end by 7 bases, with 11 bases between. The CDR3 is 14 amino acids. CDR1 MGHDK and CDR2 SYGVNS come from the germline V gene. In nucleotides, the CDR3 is TGTGCCAGCAGTGCGGGGGGAATGAATTCACCCCTCCACTTT. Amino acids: CASSAGGMNSPLHF.

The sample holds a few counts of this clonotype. DNA of the CDR3: TGTGCCAGCAGTCCAGGACAGGGGGATTACAATGAGCAGTTCTTC. Translated: CASSPGQGDYNEQFF. V usage is TRBV2 and J usage is TRBJ2-1, with 10 bases fitting TRBD1. Germline V lookup: CDR1 SNHLY, CDR2 FYNNEI. CDR3 length: 15 residues. Germline trimming cut 5 bases from V and 4 bases from J; bases unmatched to any gene: 5.

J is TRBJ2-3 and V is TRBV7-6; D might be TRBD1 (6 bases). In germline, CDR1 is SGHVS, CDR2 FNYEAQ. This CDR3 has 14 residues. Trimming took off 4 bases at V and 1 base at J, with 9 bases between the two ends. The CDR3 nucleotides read TGTGCCAGCAGCTCAGGGGCGGGCACAGATACGCAGTATTTT. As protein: CASSSGAGTDTQYF.

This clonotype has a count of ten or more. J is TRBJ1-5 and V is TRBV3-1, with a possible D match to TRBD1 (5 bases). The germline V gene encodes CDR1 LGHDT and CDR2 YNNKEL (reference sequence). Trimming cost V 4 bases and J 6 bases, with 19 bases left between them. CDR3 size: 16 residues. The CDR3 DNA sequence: TGTGCCAGCAGCCGGGGGAAGCAGGGATTGGGTCAGCCCCAGCATTTT. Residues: CASSRGKQGLGQPQHF.

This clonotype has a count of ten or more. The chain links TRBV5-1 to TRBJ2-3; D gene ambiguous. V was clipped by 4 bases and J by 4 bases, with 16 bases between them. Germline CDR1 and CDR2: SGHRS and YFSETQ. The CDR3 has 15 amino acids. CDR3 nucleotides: TGCGCCAGCAGCCCTTCGAAGGGATTTCCAGATACGCAGTATTTT. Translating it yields CASSPSKGFPDTQYF. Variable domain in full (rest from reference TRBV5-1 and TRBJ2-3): KAGVTQTPRYLIKTRGQQVTLSCSPISGHRSVSWYQQTPGQGLQFLFEYFSETQRNKGNFPGRFSGRQFSNSRSEMNVSTLELGDSALYLCASSPSKGFPDTQYFGPGTRLTVL.

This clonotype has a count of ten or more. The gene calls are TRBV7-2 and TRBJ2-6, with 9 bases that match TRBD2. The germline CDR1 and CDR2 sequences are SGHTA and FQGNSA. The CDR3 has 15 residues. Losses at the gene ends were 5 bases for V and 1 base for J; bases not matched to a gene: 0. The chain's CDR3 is CASSTSGSGANVLTF. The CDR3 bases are TGTGCCAGCAGCACTAGCGGGTCTGGGGCCAACGTCCTGACTTTC.

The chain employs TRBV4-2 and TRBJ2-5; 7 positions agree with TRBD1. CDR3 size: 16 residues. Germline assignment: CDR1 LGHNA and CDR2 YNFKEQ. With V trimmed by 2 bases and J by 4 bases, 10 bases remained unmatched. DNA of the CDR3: TGTGCCAGCAGCCAACAAAGCTCAGGGGGTTCAGAGACCCAGTACTTC. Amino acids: CASSQQSSGGSETQYF.

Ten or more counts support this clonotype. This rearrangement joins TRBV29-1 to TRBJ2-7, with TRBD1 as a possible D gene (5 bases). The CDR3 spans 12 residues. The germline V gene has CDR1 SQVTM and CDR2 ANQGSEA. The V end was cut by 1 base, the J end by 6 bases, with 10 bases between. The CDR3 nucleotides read TGCAGCGTTGAAGGGCCAGGGCGCGAGCAGTACTTC. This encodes CSVEGPGREQYF.

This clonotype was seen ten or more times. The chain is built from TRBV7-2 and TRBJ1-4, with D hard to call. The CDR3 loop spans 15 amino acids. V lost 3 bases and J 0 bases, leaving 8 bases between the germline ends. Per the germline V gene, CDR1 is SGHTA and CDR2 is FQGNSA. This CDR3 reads CASSFRRATNEKLFF. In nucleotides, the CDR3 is TGTGCCAGCAGCTTCAGACGGGCAACTAATGAAAAACTGTTTTTT.

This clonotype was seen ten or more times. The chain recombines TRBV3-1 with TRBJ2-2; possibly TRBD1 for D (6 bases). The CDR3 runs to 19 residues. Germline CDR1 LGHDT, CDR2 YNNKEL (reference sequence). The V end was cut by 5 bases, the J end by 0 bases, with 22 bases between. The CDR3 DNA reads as TGTGCCAGCAGCGACGGGACGAAGACAGGCCCCGCGAACACCGGGGAGCTGTTTTTT. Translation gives CASSDGTKTGPANTGELFF.

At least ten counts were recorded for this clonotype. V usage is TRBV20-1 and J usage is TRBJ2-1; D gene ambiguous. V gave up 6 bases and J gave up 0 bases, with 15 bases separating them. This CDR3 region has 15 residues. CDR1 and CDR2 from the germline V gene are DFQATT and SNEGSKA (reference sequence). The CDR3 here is CSAENRVSSYNEQFF. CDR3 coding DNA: TGCAGTGCCGAGAACAGAGTCAGCTCCTACAATGAGCAGTTCTTC.

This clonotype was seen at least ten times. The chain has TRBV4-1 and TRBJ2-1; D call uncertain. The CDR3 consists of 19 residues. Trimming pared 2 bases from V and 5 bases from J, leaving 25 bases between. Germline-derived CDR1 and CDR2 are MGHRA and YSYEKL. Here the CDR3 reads CASSQTPQSFPRLNNEQFF. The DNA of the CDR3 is TGCGCCAGCAGCCAAACCCCCCAAAGTTTTCCCAGACTCAACAATGAGCAGTTCTTC.

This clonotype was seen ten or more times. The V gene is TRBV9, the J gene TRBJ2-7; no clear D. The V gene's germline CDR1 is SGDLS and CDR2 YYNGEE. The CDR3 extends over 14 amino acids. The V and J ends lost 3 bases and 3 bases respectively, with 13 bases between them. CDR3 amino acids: CASSEGIRDYEQYF. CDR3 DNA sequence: TGTGCCAGCAGCGAGGGTATAAGAGACTACGAGCAGTACTTC. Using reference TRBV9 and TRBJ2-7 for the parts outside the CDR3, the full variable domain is DSGVTQTPKHLITATGQRVTLRCSPRSGDLSVYWYQQSLDQGLQFLIQYYNGEERAKGNILERFSAQQFPDLHSELNLSSLELGDSALYFCASSEGIRDYEQYFGPGTRLTVT.

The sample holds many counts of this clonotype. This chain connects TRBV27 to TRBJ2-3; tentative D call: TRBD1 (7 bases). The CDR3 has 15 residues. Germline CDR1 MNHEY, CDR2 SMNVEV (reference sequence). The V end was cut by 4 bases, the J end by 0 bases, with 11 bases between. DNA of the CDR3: TGTGCCAGCAGTTACGCGGGACAGAGCACAGATACGCAGTATTTT. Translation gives CASSYAGQSTDTQYF.

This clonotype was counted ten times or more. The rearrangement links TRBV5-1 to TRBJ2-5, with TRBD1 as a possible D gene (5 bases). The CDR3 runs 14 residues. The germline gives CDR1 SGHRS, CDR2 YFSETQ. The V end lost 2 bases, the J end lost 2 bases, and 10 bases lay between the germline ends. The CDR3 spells CASSFGQSQETQYF. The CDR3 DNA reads TGCGCCAGCAGCTTTGGACAAAGTCAAGAGACCCAGTACTTC.

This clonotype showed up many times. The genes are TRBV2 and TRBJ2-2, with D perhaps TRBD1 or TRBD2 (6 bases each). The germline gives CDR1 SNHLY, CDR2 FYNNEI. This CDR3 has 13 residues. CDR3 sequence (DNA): TGTGCGGGGGGCAGGACGAGCACCGGGGAGCTGTTTTTT. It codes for CAGGRTSTGELFF.

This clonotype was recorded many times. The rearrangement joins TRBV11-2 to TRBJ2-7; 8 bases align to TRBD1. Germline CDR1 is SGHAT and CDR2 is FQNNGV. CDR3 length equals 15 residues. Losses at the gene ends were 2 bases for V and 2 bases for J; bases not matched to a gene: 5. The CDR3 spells CASSLLGTGPYEQYF. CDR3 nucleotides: TGTGCCAGCAGCTTACTCGGGACAGGACCCTACGAGCAGTACTTC.

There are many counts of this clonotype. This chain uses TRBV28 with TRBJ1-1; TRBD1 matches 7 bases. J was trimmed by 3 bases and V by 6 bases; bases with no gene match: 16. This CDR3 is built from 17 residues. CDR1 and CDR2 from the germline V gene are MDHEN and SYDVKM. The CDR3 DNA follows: TGTGCCAGCAGCCCGATGATTGGGACAGTTAGTGACACTGAAGCTTTCTTT. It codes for CASSPMIGTVSDTEAFF.